A single sample is the source of the 20 T cell receptor beta chains below, sequenced in a study of Ad26.COV2.S vaccination and SARS-CoV-2 variants. The treatment is: around 19 received Ad26.COV2.S at low or high dose, single or two shots; roughly five received placebo; per-sample allocation not given. At day 63 after the first vaccine or placebo injection, samples were drawn. The protocol was immunoSEQ multiplex PCR, while the TCRdb copy is restricted to in-frame clones and leaves out a portion. The sample contains around 450,000 clones, approximately 90% of which appear only once. The material sequenced was peripheral blood, taken in a trial of Ad26.COV2.S vaccine versus placebo. The receptor set was obtained from a person aged 18 to 65 who received the Ad26.COV2.S COVID-19 vaccine or a placebo.

The V gene is TRBV7-2, the J gene TRBJ2-3, with D tentatively TRBD2 (5 bases). Germline assignment: CDR1 SGHTA and CDR2 FQGNSA. CDR3 size: 14 residues. Trimming removed 1 base at V and 11 bases at J, with 16 bases between. For the CDR3, the DNA is TGTGCCAGCAGCTTAGATTCGTTCGGGATGGGGCAGTATTTT. Protein product: CASSLDSFGMGQYF. The entire variable domain, with the rest obtained from reference TRBV7-2 and TRBJ2-3, is as follows: GAGVSQSPSNKVTEKGKDVELRCDPISGHTALYWYRQSLGQGLEFLIYFQGNSAPDKSGLPSDRFSAERTGGSVSTLTIQRTQQEDSAVYLCASSLDSFGMGQYFGPGTRLTVL.

The chain carries TRBV12-3 or TRBV12-4 and TRBJ1-2; D not resolved. Deletions cut 3 bases from V and 4 bases from J, with 6 bases between. CDR3 length equals 12 residues. The CDR3 DNA is TGTGCCAGCAGTTTCGGCAGCTATGGCTACACCTTC. Translating gives CASSFGSYGYTF.

The chain combines TRBV27 with TRBJ1-3; possibly TRBD1 for D (5 bases). The CDR3 totals 14 residues. Germline V CDR1 and CDR2: MNHEY, SMNVEV (reference sequence). Trimming took 6 bases from V and 2 from J, leaving 11 bases between them. CDR3 coding DNA: TGTGCCAGCAGCTCCGGGGGGGCTGGAAACACCATATATTTT. Residues: CASSSGGAGNTIYF.

J is TRBJ1-2 and V is TRBV3-1 (or the pseudogene TRBV3-2); D unresolved. V shed 0 bases and J shed 7 bases, with 15 bases lying between them. Germline V gene lookup returns CDR1 LGHDT and CDR2 YNNKEL (reference sequence). This CDR3 has 15 residues. The CDR3 region has the DNA TGTGCCAGCAGCCAAGATCGTCTGGTGGCGGGTGGCTACACCTTC. Encoded protein: CASSQDRLVAGGYTF.

V gene TRBV13 combines with J gene TRBJ1-2; D might be TRBD1 (5 bases). V lost 5 bases and J 12 bases, leaving 19 bases between the germline ends. Germline V gene data show CDR1 as PRHDT and CDR2 as FYEKMQ (reference sequence). CDR3 length: 13 amino acids. In DNA, the CDR3 is TGTGCCAGCAGCCCAGCGGGGACGAGGAGCAACACCTTC. Its protein is CASSPAGTRSNTF.

The rearrangement uses TRBV29-1 and TRBJ2-3; D is unclear. The CDR3 runs 12 residues. Between the trimmed V and J ends, which lost 5 bases and 12 bases, there was a span of 18 bases. The germline V gene has CDR1 SQVTM and CDR2 ANQGSEA. The DNA for the CDR3 is TGCAGCGTTAAGAGGAGCGCGGCACCCCAGTATTTT. Protein sequence: CSVKRSAAPQYF.

This clone has a handful of counts. V and J are TRBV28 and TRBJ1-6; weak D call: TRBD1 (6 bases). V lost 1 base and J 8 bases, leaving 15 bases between the germline ends. CDR3 size: 16 residues. The germline V gene encodes CDR1 MDHEN and CDR2 SYDVKM. CDR3 loop: CASSLFRRGRHSPLHF. In nucleotides, the CDR3 is TGTGCCAGCAGTTTATTCCGCCGGGGGCGGCATTCACCCCTCCACTTT.

The chain carries TRBV24-1 and TRBJ2-5, with D perhaps matching TRBD2 (5 bases). CDR3 length: 15 amino acids. The germline V and J ends were trimmed by 6 bases and 2 bases, with 15 bases remaining between them. In germline, CDR1 is KGHDR, CDR2 SFDVKD. The CDR3 protein is CATSSRGLGQETQYF. The CDR3 DNA sequence: TGTGCCACCAGTAGTCGGGGTCTAGGACAAGAGACCCAGTACTTC.

The V call is TRBV2, the J call TRBJ2-1; 9 bases fit TRBD1. V gave up 6 bases and J gave up 9 bases; unmatched junction bases: 12. Per germline, CDR1 SNHLY and CDR2 FYNNEI. CDR3 length equals 15 residues. CDR3 in DNA: TGTGCCAGCAGGGTTACAGGGGGCAACAAGGTTGAGCAGTTCTTC. Its translation: CASRVTGGNKVEQFF.

The chain is built from TRBV4-1 and TRBJ2-5; 11 bases align to TRBD2. CDR3 length: 15 residues. Germline loops: CDR1 MGHRA, CDR2 YSYEKL. Germline trimming cut 4 bases from V and 1 base from J; bases unmatched to any gene: 2. This CDR3 reads CASSPSGGIQETQYF. The CDR3 nucleotides are TGCGCCAGCAGCCCTAGCGGGGGGATCCAAGAGACCCAGTACTTC.

The rearrangement uses TRBV11-2 and TRBJ1-2; 9 bases agree with TRBD1. The junction had 10 bases not matched to a gene; V was cut back by 6 bases and J by 5 bases. Germline V gene data show CDR1 as SGHAT and CDR2 as FQNNGV. This CDR3 comprises 15 residues. The CDR3 region has the DNA TGTGCCAGCAGGCCCAATCCGGGACAGGGATATGGCTACACCTTC. Translation: CASRPNPGQGYGYTF.

This clone was found once. The chain carries TRBV14 and TRBJ2-5, with D tentatively TRBD1 (6 bases). V was pared by 5 bases and J by 2 bases, with 18 bases between. This CDR3 region has 16 residues. Looked up from germline, CDR1 is SGHDN and CDR2 is FVKESK. Here the CDR3 DNA reads TGTGCCAGCAGCTTTCAGGGAAGGGGACAACAAGAGACCCAGTACTTC. This sequence encodes CASSFQGRGQQETQYF.

The chain employs TRBV12-3 or TRBV12-4 and TRBJ2-7; D call uncertain. V was trimmed by 5 bases and J by 3 bases, leaving 8 bases between them. The CDR3 runs 12 residues. The CDR3 loop is CASSQVRYEQYF. As DNA, the CDR3 is TGTGCCAGCAGTCAAGTCCGCTACGAGCAGTACTTC.

The gene calls are TRBV7-2 and TRBJ2-7; 9 bases agree with TRBD2. CDR1 is SGHTA, CDR2 FQGNSA, per germline. Unmatched junction bases numbered 8, after V lost 6 bases and J lost 2 bases. This CDR3 has 15 residues. The CDR3 loop is CASSPQRGAPYEQYF. In nucleotides, the CDR3 is TGTGCCAGCAGTCCCCAGCGGGGGGCGCCCTACGAGCAGTACTTC.

This clone appeared once. The genes are TRBV7-6 and TRBJ2-3, with D perhaps matching TRBD1 (6 bases). Germline CDR1 and CDR2: SGHVS and FNYEAQ. The CDR3 spans 16 residues. Deletions cut 0 bases from V and 4 bases from J, with 14 bases between. The CDR3 DNA is TGTGCCAGCAGCTTAGCGCCAGGGGTAATCGCAGATACGCAGTATTTT. It translates to CASSLAPGVIADTQYF.

In its sample, this clone was seen once. In nucleotides, the CDR3 is TGCAGCGTTGTGGGTGTCGGCTACACCTTC. This gives the protein CSVVGVGYTF. The genes are TRBV29-1 and TRBJ1-2; D is uncertain. Deletions cut 4 bases from V and 8 bases from J, with 8 bases between. The CDR3 extends over 10 amino acids. In germline, CDR1 is SQVTM, CDR2 ANQGSEA. Complete variable domain (other parts from reference TRBV29-1 and TRBJ1-2): SAVISQKPSRDICQRGTSLTIQCQVDSQVTMMFWYRQQPGQSLTLIATANQGSEATYESGFVIDKFPISRPNLTFSTLTVSNMSPEDSSIYLCSVVGVGYTFGSGTRLTVV.

The genes are TRBV13 and TRBJ2-7, with 9 nucleotides matching TRBD1. The CDR3 consists of 17 residues. The V gene's germline CDR1 is PRHDT and CDR2 FYEKMQ (reference sequence). The junction had 10 bases not matched to a gene; V was cut back by 1 base and J by 3 bases. In DNA form, the CDR3 reads TGTGCCAGCAGCTTAGTTGTTAGGGGACAGGGTGGCTACGAGCAGTACTTC. Translating it yields CASSLVVRGQGGYEQYF.

The chain employs TRBV5-1 and TRBJ2-1; no clear D. This CDR3 has 16 amino acids. Trimming stripped 0 bases from V and 5 bases from J, with 15 bases between. The V gene's germline CDR1 is SGHRS and CDR2 YFSETQ. The CDR3 loop reads CASSLAKLVVDNEQFF. As DNA, the CDR3 is TGCGCCAGCAGCTTGGCCAAGTTAGTAGTGGACAATGAGCAGTTCTTC.

V and J are TRBV5-1 and TRBJ2-2; D might be TRBD1 or TRBD2, each matching 5 bases. The CDR3 runs 14 residues. With 6 bases removed from V and 1 base from J, the gap between germline ends came to 10 bases. The germline gives CDR1 SGHRS, CDR2 YFSETQ. CDR3 sequence reads: CASIQGRNTGELFF. DNA for the CDR3: TGCGCCAGCATCCAGGGACGGAACACCGGGGAGCTGTTTTTT.

J is TRBJ1-2 and V is TRBV10-3; TRBD1 matches at 9 bases. The CDR3 is 14 residues long. The V segment lost 5 bases and the J segment 2 bases; nucleotides outside the gene matches: 3. Germline V CDR1 and CDR2: ENHRY, SYGVKD. DNA for the CDR3: TGTGCCATCAGTTCCGGGACAGGGAACTATGGCTACACCTTC. As protein: CAISSGTGNYGYTF.